This T cell receptor beta chain appears in the sequencing data of a study of Tregs in tolerant kidney transplant recipients. Study conclusions and caveats: The small number of patients limits these findings pending further validation. Activated donor B cell expansion appeared to reveal the most relevant donor-specific TCRbeta repertoire. Biological reproducibility was not directly addressed, but technical replication error appeared minimal.

Thawed PBMCs were FACS-sorted into unstimulated CD4+CD25+CD127- regulatory T cells, CD4+CD25- non-regulatory cells, CD4 and CD8 cells. The V and J ends lost 7 bases and 6 bases respectively, with 19 bases between them. The germline V gene encodes CDR1 SGHTA and CDR2 FQGNSA. This CDR3 has 15 amino acids. In the case of this clone: As yet, its antigen is unknown.

Some clones are missing from TCRdb's copy, which holds only in-frame ones; the method was immunoSEQ multiplex PCR. The top ten clones hold roughly 0.61% of a sample with around 120,000 clones, about 90% of them seen once. The sample was CD4+ T cells from blood. The TCR originated in a human donor in good health. V gene TRBV7-2 combines with J gene TRBJ2-1; possibly TRBD1 for D (6 bases). CDR3 residues: CASNPAVPRGNEQFF. The DNA of the CDR3 is TGTGCCAGCAATCCCGCGGTTCCCAGGGGCAATGAGCAGTTCTTC. The full variable domain, rest sourced from reference TRBV7-2 and TRBJ2-1, is GAGVSQSPSNKVTEKGKDVELRCDPISGHTALYWYRQSLGQGLEFLIYFQGNSAPDKSGLPSDRFSAERTGGSVSTLTIQRTQQEDSAVYLCASNPAVPRGNEQFFGPGTRLTVL.